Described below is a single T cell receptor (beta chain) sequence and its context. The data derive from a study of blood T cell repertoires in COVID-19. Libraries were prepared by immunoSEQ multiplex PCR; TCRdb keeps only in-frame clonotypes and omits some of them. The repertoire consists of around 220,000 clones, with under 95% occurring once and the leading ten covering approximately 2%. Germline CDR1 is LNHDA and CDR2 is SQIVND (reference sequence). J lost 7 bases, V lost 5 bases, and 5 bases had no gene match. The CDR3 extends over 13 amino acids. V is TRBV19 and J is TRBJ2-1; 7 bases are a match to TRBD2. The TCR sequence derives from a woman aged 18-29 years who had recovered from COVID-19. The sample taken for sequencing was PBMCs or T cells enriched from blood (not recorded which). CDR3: CASSPSGTNEQFF. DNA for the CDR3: TGTGCCAGTAGTCCCAGCGGGACTAATGAGCAGTTCTTC.